Listed here are 20 T cell receptor beta chains from one sample, sequenced in a study of radiotherapy plus CTLA-4 blockade in lung cancer. TCRdb's table, derived via immunoSEQ multiplex PCR, lists solely in-frame clones and lacks some. Counted here are around 56,000 clones, 70% to 85% occurring once; the ten biggest clones make up around a sixth. Here the sequenced sample was peripheral blood, taken from a patient treated with radiotherapy plus ipilimumab. These receptors were collected from a human donor with non-small cell lung cancer who had a complete response to radiotherapy plus ipilimumab.

V usage is TRBV14 and J usage is TRBJ1-2; 7 bases map to TRBD1. With V trimmed by 6 bases and J by 8 bases, 6 bases remained unmatched. The CDR3 sequence is 12 residues long. Germline CDR1 reads SGHDN; CDR2 reads FVKESK. The CDR3: CASSPDRLGYTF. CDR3 DNA sequence: TGTGCCAGCAGTCCGGACAGGCTCGGCTACACCTTC. Variable domain in full (rest from reference TRBV14 and TRBJ1-2): EAGVTQFPSHSVIEKGQTVTLRCDPISGHDNLYWYRRVMGKEIKFLLHFVKESKQDESGMPNNRFLAERTGGTYSTLKVQPAELEDSGVYFCASSPDRLGYTFGSGTRLTVV.

J is TRBJ2-1 and V is TRBV29-1; 12 nucleotides line up with TRBD2. The trim removed 0 bases at V and 6 bases at J, leaving 3 bases unmatched. CDR1 is SQVTM, CDR2 ANQGSEA, per germline. This CDR3 comprises 15 residues. The CDR3 region has the DNA TGCAGCGTTGAAGATCGGACTAGCGGGACCAATGAGCAGTTCTTC. Translated, it gives CSVEDRTSGTNEQFF.

The rearrangement joins TRBV6-1 to TRBJ1-5; TRBD1 agrees at 9 bases. After removal of 5 bases from V and 6 bases from J, the junction contained 5 bases not matched to a gene. CDR3 length: 14 amino acids. The germline CDR1 and CDR2 sequences are MNHNS and SASEGT. The CDR3 protein is CASSFGQGSQPQHF. In DNA, the CDR3 is TGTGCCAGCAGTTTCGGACAGGGGAGTCAGCCCCAGCATTTT.

This sequence joins TRBV25-1 and TRBJ1-2, with 9 positions matching TRBD1. Trimming took 7 bases from V and 4 from J; bases not matched to a gene: 4. CDR1 and CDR2 from the germline V gene are MGHDK and SYGVNS. This CDR3 region has 13 residues. In DNA, the CDR3 is TGTGCCAGCAACACAGGGGGCAGCTATGGCTACACCTTC. Translation gives CASNTGGSYGYTF.

J is TRBJ2-2 and V is TRBV5-1; D not resolved. The germline V and J ends were trimmed by 4 bases and 5 bases, with 15 bases remaining between them. The CDR3 extends over 15 amino acids. CDR1 and CDR2 from the germline V gene are SGHRS and YFSETQ. The CDR3 reads CASSVGSDGTGELFF. CDR3 sequence (DNA): TGCGCCAGCAGCGTTGGAAGTGACGGGACCGGGGAGCTGTTTTTT.

V gene TRBV7-2 combines with J gene TRBJ1-4; D uncertain. CDR1 and CDR2 (germline): SGHTA, FQGNSA. Trimming took 4 bases from V and 7 from J, leaving 10 bases between them. The CDR3 covers 13 residues. The CDR3 nucleotides read TGTGCCAGCAGCTCCGGGGTTTCTGAAAAACTGTTTTTT. Protein sequence: CASSSGVSEKLFF. The full variable domain, with the rest looked up from reference TRBV7-2 and TRBJ1-4, is GAGVSQSPSNKVTEKGKDVELRCDPISGHTALYWYRQSLGQGLEFLIYFQGNSAPDKSGLPSDRFSAERTGGSVSTLTIQRTQQEDSAVYLCASSSGVSEKLFFGSGTQLSVL.

This clone came up a few times. J is TRBJ1-5 and V is TRBV19; tentative D call: TRBD1 (5 bases). The germline V gene encodes CDR1 LNHDA and CDR2 SQIVND (reference sequence). With 3 bases removed from V and 3 bases from J, the gap between germline ends came to 12 bases. The CDR3 is 15 amino acids. CDR3 DNA: TGTGCCAGTAGTATGGCCGGACAAAACAATCAGCCCCAGCATTTT. It codes for CASSMAGQNNQPQHF.

The sample holds a few counts of this clone. The CDR3: CASSSSGTSLTGELFF. The CDR3 bases are TGTGCCAGTAGTAGTTCCGGGACTAGCCTTACCGGGGAGCTGTTTTTT. The chain couples TRBV19 to TRBJ2-2; 9 positions agree with TRBD2. Trimming removed 4 bases from V and 5 bases from J; junction bases left unmatched: 8. This CDR3 is built from 16 residues. Germline values: CDR1 LNHDA, CDR2 SQIVND (reference sequence).

This clone was seen a handful of times. The chain has TRBV19 and TRBJ1-3; D unresolved. There are 15 residues in the CDR3. Germline loops: CDR1 LNHDA, CDR2 SQIVND (reference sequence). The V end lost 1 base, the J end lost 0 bases, and 7 bases lay between the germline ends. The CDR3 sequence is CASSIGGSSGNTIYF. The CDR3 bases are TGTGCCAGTAGTATAGGAGGGAGCTCTGGAAACACCATATATTTT.

This clone was seen only once. The chain carries TRBV6-5 and TRBJ1-2; tentative D call: TRBD1 (6 bases). V gave up 6 bases and J gave up 4 bases, with 15 bases separating them. The V gene's germline CDR1 is MNHEY and CDR2 SVGAGI. The CDR3 length is 14 residues. In nucleotides, the CDR3 is TGTGCCAGCAGATCTCCGACAGGTATCTATGGCTACACCTTC. As protein: CASRSPTGIYGYTF.

This clone occurred a few times. The chain carries TRBV7-9 and TRBJ1-2, with TRBD1 as a possible D gene (5 bases). The V and J ends lost 3 bases and 4 bases respectively, with 15 bases between them. The germline CDR1 and CDR2 sequences are SEHNR and FQNEAQ (reference sequence). The CDR3 extends over 15 amino acids. The chain's CDR3 is CASSFGGDLRYGYTF. The CDR3 bases are TGTGCCAGCAGCTTCGGGGGGGACCTACGCTATGGCTACACCTTC.

This clone was counted only a few times. V usage is TRBV6-5 and J usage is TRBJ2-3; D perhaps matches TRBD1 (5 bases). The CDR3 is 15 residues long. Deletions cut 6 bases from V and 2 bases from J, with 15 bases between. CDR1 is MNHEY, CDR2 SVGAGI, per germline. The CDR3 sequence is CASRATGDSTDTQYF. The CDR3 DNA sequence: TGTGCCAGCAGAGCCACAGGTGACTCCACAGATACGCAGTATTTT.

J is TRBJ1-1 and V is TRBV6-1; TRBD1 matches at 8 bases. CDR3 length: 14 residues. In germline, CDR1 is MNHNS, CDR2 SASEGT. After removal of 8 bases from V and 1 base from J, the junction contained 6 bases not matched to a gene. The CDR3 protein is CASAGQAPNTEAFF. The CDR3 coding sequence is TGTGCCAGCGCGGGACAGGCACCGAACACTGAAGCTTTCTTT.

The CDR3: CASRSGRAYTGELFF. As DNA, the CDR3 is TGTGCCAGCAGGAGCGGGAGGGCTTACACCGGGGAGCTGTTTTTT. The chain carries TRBV27 and TRBJ2-2, with 10 bases matching TRBD2. V lost 6 bases, J lost 3 bases, and 4 bases stayed unmatched. There are 15 residues in the CDR3. Germline V gene sequence: CDR1 MNHEY, CDR2 SMNVEV (reference sequence).

This clone has only a few counts. The chain employs TRBV7-2 and TRBJ2-7; D may be TRBD1 (5 bases). CDR1 is SGHTA and CDR2 is FQGNSA in the germline V gene. V lost 5 bases, J lost 5 bases, and 19 bases lay in between. The CDR3 covers 15 residues. The CDR3 bases are TGTGCCAGCAGCACTCCGGGCTCCGAACAGGACGAGCAGTACTTC. This sequence encodes CASSTPGSEQDEQYF.

The rearrangement uses TRBV6-5 and TRBJ2-2, with a possible D match to TRBD2 (5 bases). Trimming removed 6 bases from V and 5 bases from J, with 10 bases in between. From germline, CDR1 is MNHEY and CDR2 SVGAGI. The CDR3 length is 13 residues. For the CDR3, the DNA is TGTGCCAGCAGGTCTAGCTGGACCGGGGAGCTGTTTTTT. Its protein is CASRSSWTGELFF.

This clone was seen once. V usage is TRBV7-9 and J usage is TRBJ1-1; 11 bases map to TRBD1. The V and J ends lost 5 bases and 5 bases, in that order; junction bases with no gene match: 10. CDR3 length equals 16 residues. Per the germline V gene, CDR1 is SEHNR and CDR2 is FQNEAQ (reference sequence). The CDR3 loop reads CASSPESGQGETEAFF. In nucleotides, the CDR3 is TGTGCCAGCAGCCCAGAATCGGGACAGGGGGAAACTGAAGCTTTCTTT.

This chain joins TRBV4-3 and TRBJ2-3, with 8 bases identical to TRBD2. The CDR3 runs 14 residues. J was trimmed by 5 bases and V by 4 bases; bases with no gene match: 5. Per germline, CDR1 LGHNA and CDR2 YSLEER. The DNA for the CDR3 is TGCGCCAGCAGCCTTGGACTAGCTGAAGATACGCAGTATTTT. This gives the protein CASSLGLAEDTQYF.

This sequence joins TRBV11-2 and TRBJ2-5; 8 bases are a match to TRBD2. The V gene end was trimmed by 1 base and the J gene end by 0 bases; junction bases not matched to a gene: 1. The CDR3 totals 15 residues. Germline values: CDR1 SGHAT, CDR2 FQNNGV. CDR3 sequence reads: CASSLAGRDQETQYF. The CDR3 region has the DNA TGTGCCAGCAGCTTAGCCGGGAGGGACCAAGAGACCCAGTACTTC.

This clone was counted a few times. CDR3 sequence reads: CASSSPSGGNTGELFF. CDR3 DNA sequence: TGTGCCAGCAGCTCCCCGTCGGGGGGCAACACCGGGGAGCTGTTTTTT. J is TRBJ2-2 and V is TRBV7-9; weak D call: TRBD2 (7 bases). V gave up 4 bases and J gave up 2 bases, with 14 bases separating them. The germline CDR1 and CDR2 sequences are SEHNR and FQNEAQ (reference sequence). CDR3 length equals 16 residues.